These 17 T cell receptor beta chains originate from one sample sequenced in a study of T cell responses to AZD1222 COVID-19 vaccine. Clones were sequenced by immunoSEQ multiplex PCR, and TCRdb holds only the in-frame ones, with some missing. The table lists 150,000 to 200,000 clones, 88% of them singletons. The sample was peripheral blood, taken on day 0 of AZD1222 vaccination. All receptors come from an adult in good health.

The chain is built from TRBV5-1 and TRBJ2-1, with 14 bases matching TRBD2. CDR1 is SGHRS and CDR2 is YFSETQ in the germline V gene. V gave up 4 bases and J gave up 8 bases; unmatched junction bases: 5. The length of the CDR3 is 15 residues. CDR3 protein: CASSPGLAGDDEQFF. CDR3 nucleotide sequence: TGCGCCAGCAGCCCGGGACTAGCGGGAGATGATGAGCAGTTCTTC.

The gene calls are TRBV7-9 and TRBJ1-1; perhaps TRBD1 as D (5 bases). Germline CDR1 is SEHNR and CDR2 is FQNEAQ (reference sequence). CDR3 size: 14 residues. Between the trimmed V and J ends, which lost 1 base and 7 bases, there was a span of 13 bases. The CDR3 is CASSLENLRGEAFF. As DNA, the CDR3 is TGTGCCAGCAGCTTAGAAAACCTAAGGGGTGAAGCTTTCTTT.

This clone was picked up a small number of times. The J gene is TRBJ2-5, the V gene TRBV19, with 11 bases identical to TRBD2. The CDR3 has 15 amino acids. J was trimmed by 2 bases and V by 8 bases; bases with no gene match: 7. Germline V gene data show CDR1 as LNHDA and CDR2 as SQIVND (reference sequence). The CDR3 protein is CASASGTSGQETQYF. Written as DNA, the CDR3 is TGTGCCAGTGCCTCCGGGACTAGCGGTCAAGAGACCCAGTACTTC.

This rearrangement joins TRBV7-3 to TRBJ2-2; unclear D gene. Trimming removed 4 bases from V and 0 bases from J, with 6 bases in between. In germline, CDR1 is SGHTA, CDR2 FQGTGA. This CDR3 has 14 residues. The CDR3 DNA is TGTGCCAGCAGCTCGGACCCGAACACCGGGGAGCTGTTTTTT. Its translation is CASSSDPNTGELFF.

The rearrangement links TRBV7-2 to TRBJ1-3; D unclear. This CDR3 spans 18 amino acids. Germline V gene data show CDR1 as SGHTA and CDR2 as FQGNSA. V lost 2 bases and J 0 bases, leaving 17 bases between the germline ends. The CDR3, as DNA: TGTGCCAGCAGCTTACTCTCTCGCGGCAGTCTCTCTGGAAACACCATATATTTT. Amino acids: CASSLLSRGSLSGNTIYF.

This clone was observed a few times. This CDR3 is also generated by other DNA sequences in the sample. The genes are TRBV5-1 and TRBJ1-1; D remains unclear. This CDR3 comprises 13 residues. Germline lookup yields CDR1 SGHRS and CDR2 YFSETQ. Trimming stripped 0 bases from V and 1 base from J, with 4 bases between. The CDR3 DNA is TGCGCCAGCAGCTTGGACAGGAACACTGAAGCTTTCTTT. Protein sequence: CASSLDRNTEAFF.

The genes are TRBV6-6 and TRBJ1-5; the D gene is possibly TRBD1 (5 bases). Looked up from germline, CDR1 is MNHNY and CDR2 is SVGAGI (reference sequence). With 7 bases removed from V and 6 bases from J, the gap between germline ends came to 13 bases. This CDR3 has 13 residues. The CDR3 DNA reads TGTGCCAGCACAGGGACGCTCGGTCAGCCCCAGCATTTT. Translation: CASTGTLGQPQHF.

The gene calls are TRBV4-3 and TRBJ1-6; D is uncertain. The germline V and J ends were trimmed by 0 bases and 8 bases, with 11 bases remaining between them. This CDR3 contains 15 residues. CDR1 LGHNA and CDR2 YSLEER come from the germline V gene. The CDR3 region is CASSQDRSGDSPLHF. Here the CDR3 DNA reads TGCGCCAGCAGCCAAGATAGGAGTGGCGATTCACCCCTCCACTTT.

The genes are TRBV7-2 and TRBJ1-5; 7 positions agree with TRBD1. Germline V gene lookup returns CDR1 SGHTA and CDR2 FQGNSA. V was clipped by 1 base and J by 2 bases; unmatched bases: 5. This CDR3 contains 16 residues. The CDR3 protein is CASSLEGAGGNQPQHF. The CDR3 nucleotides read TGTGCCAGCAGCTTAGAGGGGGCAGGGGGCAATCAGCCCCAGCATTTT.

V and J are TRBV3-1 (or the pseudogene TRBV3-2) and TRBJ1-2; D remains unclear. The V gene's germline CDR1 is LGHDT and CDR2 YNNKEL (reference sequence). The CDR3 spans 14 residues. Trimming took off 1 base at V and 2 bases at J, with 8 bases between the two ends. CDR3 protein: CASSQGGRNYGYTF. CDR3 nucleotides: TGTGCCAGCAGCCAAGGTGGCAGGAACTATGGCTACACCTTC.

The V and J genes are TRBV19 and TRBJ1-4; weak D call: TRBD1 (5 bases). This CDR3 comprises 15 residues. The ends were cut back, 1 base at V and 7 bases at J, with 13 bases in the middle. Germline CDR1 LNHDA, CDR2 SQIVND (reference sequence). The CDR3 coding sequence is TGTGCCAGTAGTATAGTGGGCCGAGGGGCTGAAAAACTGTTTTTT. As protein: CASSIVGRGAEKLFF. Drawing the rest from reference TRBV19 and TRBJ1-4, the complete variable domain is DGGITQSPKYLFRKEGQNVTLSCEQNLNHDAMYWYRQDPGQGLRLIYYSQIVNDFQKGDIAEGYSVSREKKESFPLTVTSAQKNPTAFYLCASSIVGRGAEKLFFGSGTQLSVL.

The chain links TRBV7-9 to TRBJ1-4, with a weak D call TRBD1 (5 bases). Germline CDR1 SEHNR, CDR2 FQNEAQ (reference sequence). The CDR3 loop spans 15 amino acids. Trimming removed 2 bases at V and 8 bases at J, with 15 bases between. CDR3 in DNA: TGTGCCAGCAGCTTAAATGGGCAGGGTGCGGAAAAACTGTTTTTT. This gives the protein CASSLNGQGAEKLFF.

The genes are TRBV9 and TRBJ1-3, with 7 bases lining up with TRBD1. This CDR3 is built from 15 residues. Unmatched junction bases numbered 5, after V lost 3 bases and J lost 2 bases. Germline loops: CDR1 SGDLS, CDR2 YYNGEE. CDR3 residues: CASSEQGIAGNTIYF. CDR3 bases: TGTGCCAGCAGCGAACAGGGGATCGCTGGAAACACCATATATTTT.

J is TRBJ2-5 and V is TRBV5-4; TRBD1 matches at 9 bases. Germline trimming cut 5 bases from V and 6 bases from J; bases unmatched to any gene: 17. The CDR3 is 17 amino acids. Germline V CDR1 and CDR2: SGHNT, YYREEE (reference sequence). The CDR3 loop is CASSPETQGALSKTQYF. CDR3 nucleotide sequence: TGTGCCAGCAGTCCTGAAACACAGGGGGCGTTAAGTAAGACCCAGTACTTC. Drawing the rest from reference TRBV5-4 and TRBJ2-5, the complete variable domain is ETGVTQSPTHLIKTRGQQVTLRCSSQSGHNTVSWYQQALGQGPQFIFQYYREEENGRGNFPPRFSGLQFPNYSSELNVNALELDDSALYLCASSPETQGALSKTQYFGPGTRLLVL.

The V and J genes are TRBV11-2 and TRBJ2-3, with TRBD1 identical over 7 bases. The CDR3 is 18 amino acids. Germline CDR1 is SGHAT and CDR2 is FQNNGV. V lost 1 base to trimming and J lost 7 bases; unmatched junction nucleotides: 17. CDR3 coding DNA: TGTGCCAGCAGCTTAGGACGATACAGGGGTGGGGGTTTAAATACGCAGTATTTT. It specifies CASSLGRYRGGGLNTQYF.

This chain joins TRBV2 and TRBJ2-3; D might be TRBD2 (6 bases). CDR1 and CDR2 (germline): SNHLY, FYNNEI. The CDR3 totals 14 residues. V shed 7 bases and J shed 2 bases, with 13 bases lying between them. The CDR3 region is CASKDGGHTDTQYF. As DNA, the CDR3 is TGTGCCAGCAAGGACGGGGGTCACACAGATACGCAGTATTTT.

The chain joins TRBV6-2 or TRBV6-3 to TRBJ2-3; 10 positions agree with TRBD2. The CDR3 is made up of 16 amino acids. CDR1 MNHEY and CDR2 SVGEGT come from the germline V gene. V lost 7 bases, J lost 4 bases, and 11 bases stayed unmatched. CDR3 DNA sequence: TGTGCCAGCAACCCGAAGAGCGGGAGGGAGGCAGATACGCAGTATTTT. This translates into CASNPKSGREADTQYF.